This passage covers 7 T cell receptor beta chains from one sample sequenced in a study of shared clonotypes between healthy human individuals. Method: immunoSEQ multiplex PCR; TCRdb's copy keeps in-frame clones and lacks some. Among 2 million to 3 million clones listed, more than 80% were seen once. The specimen was naive CD4+ T cells sorted from blood. Subset denoted: CD45RA+ positively selected. These receptors all stem from a man aged 18-30 years in good health.

This clone showed up just once. This rearrangement joins TRBV11-2 to TRBJ2-7; possible D gene TRBD1, 6 bases. Trimming shortened V by 5 bases and J by 6 bases, and 8 bases separated the two germline ends. The CDR3 loop spans 11 amino acids. Germline assignment: CDR1 SGHAT and CDR2 FQNNGV. The DNA of the CDR3 is TGTGCCAGCAGCGGGGGCCGCGAGCAGTACTTC. Protein sequence: CASSGGREQYF.

This clone has a handful of counts. This chain uses TRBV2 with TRBJ2-5, with D hard to call. Germline CDR1 and CDR2: SNHLY and FYNNEI. Trimming removed 8 bases at V and 5 bases at J, with 9 bases between. The CDR3 runs to 11 residues. CDR3: CASAKEETQYF. CDR3 bases: TGTGCCAGCGCGAAGGAGGAGACCCAGTACTTC. Looking up the rest from reference TRBV2 and TRBJ2-5 gives the full variable domain: EPEVTQTPSHQVTQMGQEVILRCVPISNHLYFYWYRQILGQKVEFLVSFYNNEISEKSEIFDDQFSVERPDGSNFTLKIRSTKLEDSAMYFCASAKEETQYFGPGTRLLVL.

Turning to this clone: The sample holds other DNA sequences that translate to the same CDR3. The chain uses TRBV7-2 and TRBJ2-3; no firm D call. V lost 5 bases to trimming and J lost 4 bases, with 7 bases between them. Germline values: CDR1 SGHTA, CDR2 FQGNSA. This CDR3 is 12 amino acids long. The chain's CDR3 is CASSPFPDTQYF. In nucleotides, the CDR3 is TGTGCCAGCAGCCCCTTTCCAGATACGCAGTATTTT.

This clone showed up just a few times. The chain joins TRBV9 to TRBJ2-4; D is ambiguous. Trimming cost V 7 bases and J 5 bases, with 4 bases left between them. CDR1 is SGDLS and CDR2 is YYNGEE in the germline V gene. This CDR3 contains 10 residues. This chain's CDR3 is CASGENIQYF. The CDR3 DNA follows: TGTGCCAGCGGGGAAAACATTCAGTACTTC.

The CDR3 sequence is CASSPKTWGSYEQYF. CDR3 bases: TGTGCCAGCAGCCCGAAGACCTGGGGGAGCTACGAGCAGTACTTC. V is TRBV6-5 and J is TRBJ2-5, with D perhaps being TRBD1 or TRBD2 (5 bases each). The end of the DNA is better explained by TRBJ2-7, so the J call may be wrong. The CDR3 extends over 15 amino acids. Per germline, CDR1 MNHEY and CDR2 SVGAGI.

The chain has TRBV30 and TRBJ2-2; no reliable D call. Germline V CDR1 and CDR2: GTSNPN, SVGIG (reference sequence). Trimming stripped 0 bases from V and 6 bases from J, with 8 bases between. This CDR3 is built from 13 residues. CDR3 DNA sequence: TGTGCCTGGAGTGTCCGGCGACCCGGGGAGCTGTTTTTT. The encoded protein is CAWSVRRPGELFF.

This clone was observed a single time. CDR3 loop: CASSPGLPSTDTQYF. CDR3 DNA sequence: TGTGCCAGCAGCCCGGGACTACCTAGCACAGATACGCAGTATTTT. The V and J genes are TRBV5-6 and TRBJ2-3, with TRBD2 identical over 7 bases. CDR1 and CDR2 (germline): SGHDT, YYEEEE. The trim removed 4 bases at V and 0 bases at J, leaving 5 bases unmatched. There are 15 residues in the CDR3. Variable domain in full (rest from reference TRBV5-6 and TRBJ2-3): DAGVTQSPTHLIKTRGQQVTLRCSPKSGHDTVSWYQQALGQGPQFIFQYYEEEERQRGNFPDRFSGHQFPNYSSELNVNALLLGDSALYLCASSPGLPSTDTQYFGPGTRLTVL.